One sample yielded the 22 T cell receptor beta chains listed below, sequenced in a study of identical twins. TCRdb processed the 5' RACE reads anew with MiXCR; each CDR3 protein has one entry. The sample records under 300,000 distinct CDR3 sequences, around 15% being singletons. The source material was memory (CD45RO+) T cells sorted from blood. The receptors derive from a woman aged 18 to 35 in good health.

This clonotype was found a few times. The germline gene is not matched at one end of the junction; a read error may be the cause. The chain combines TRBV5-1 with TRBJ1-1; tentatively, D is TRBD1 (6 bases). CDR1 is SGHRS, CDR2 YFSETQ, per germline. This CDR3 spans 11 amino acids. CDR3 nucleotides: TGCGCCAGCAGAAATGACAGGTTCTCCACGTTT. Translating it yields CASRNDRFSTF.

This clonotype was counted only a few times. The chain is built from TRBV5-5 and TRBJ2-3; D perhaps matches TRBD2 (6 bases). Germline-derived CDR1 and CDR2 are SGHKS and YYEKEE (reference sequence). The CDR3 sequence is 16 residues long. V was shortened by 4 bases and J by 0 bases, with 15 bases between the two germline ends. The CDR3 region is CASSVGLAPSTDTQYF. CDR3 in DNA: TGTGCCAGCAGCGTGGGGCTAGCGCCGAGCACAGATACGCAGTATTTT.

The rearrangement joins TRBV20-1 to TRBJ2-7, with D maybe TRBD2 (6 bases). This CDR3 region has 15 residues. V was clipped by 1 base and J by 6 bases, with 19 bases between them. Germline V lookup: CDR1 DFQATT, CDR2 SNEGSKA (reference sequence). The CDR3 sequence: CSARVDLRRRGEQYF. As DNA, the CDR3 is TGCAGTGCTAGAGTGGACCTGCGTCGGAGGGGCGAGCAGTACTTC.

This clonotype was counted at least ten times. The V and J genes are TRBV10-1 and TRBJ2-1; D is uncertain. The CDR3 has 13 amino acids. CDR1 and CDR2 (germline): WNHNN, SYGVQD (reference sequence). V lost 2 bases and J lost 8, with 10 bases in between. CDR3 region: CASSEAVRDEQFF. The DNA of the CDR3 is TGCGCCAGCAGTGAGGCAGTAAGGGATGAGCAGTTCTTC.

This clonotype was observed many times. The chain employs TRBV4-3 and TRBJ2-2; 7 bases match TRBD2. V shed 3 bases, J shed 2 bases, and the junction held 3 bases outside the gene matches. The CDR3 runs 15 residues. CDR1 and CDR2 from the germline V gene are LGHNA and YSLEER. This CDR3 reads CASSHAGVNTGELFF. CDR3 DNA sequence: TGCGCCAGCAGCCACGCGGGGGTTAACACCGGGGAGCTGTTTTTT.

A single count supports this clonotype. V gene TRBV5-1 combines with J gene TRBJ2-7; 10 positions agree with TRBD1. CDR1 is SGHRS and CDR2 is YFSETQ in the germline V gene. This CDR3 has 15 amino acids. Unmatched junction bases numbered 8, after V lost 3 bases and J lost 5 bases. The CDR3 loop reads CASSWSGTGADEQYF. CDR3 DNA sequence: TGCGCCAGCAGCTGGAGCGGGACAGGGGCCGACGAGCAGTACTTC.

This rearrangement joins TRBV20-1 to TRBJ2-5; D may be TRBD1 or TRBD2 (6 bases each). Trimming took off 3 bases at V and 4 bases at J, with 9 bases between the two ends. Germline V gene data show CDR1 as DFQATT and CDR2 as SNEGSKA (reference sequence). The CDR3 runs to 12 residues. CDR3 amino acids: CSAREGGETQYF. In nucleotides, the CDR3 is TGCAGTGCTAGGGAGGGGGGAGAGACCCAGTACTTC.

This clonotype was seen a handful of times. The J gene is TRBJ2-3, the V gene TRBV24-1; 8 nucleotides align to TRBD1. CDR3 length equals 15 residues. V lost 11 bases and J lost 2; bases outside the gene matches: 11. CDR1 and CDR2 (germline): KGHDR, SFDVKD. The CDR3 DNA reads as TGTGCCAACTGGGACAGGCCCTCCTACACAGATACGCAGTATTTT. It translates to CANWDRPSYTDTQYF.

The CDR3 protein is CATADSGSDTQYF. The CDR3 DNA is TGTGCCACCGCAGACAGCGGGTCAGATACGCAGTATTTT. The chain employs TRBV24-1 and TRBJ2-3; D may be TRBD2 (6 bases). The CDR3 length is 13 residues. CDR1 and CDR2 from the germline V gene are KGHDR and SFDVKD. V gave up 9 bases and J gave up 4 bases, with 13 bases separating them.

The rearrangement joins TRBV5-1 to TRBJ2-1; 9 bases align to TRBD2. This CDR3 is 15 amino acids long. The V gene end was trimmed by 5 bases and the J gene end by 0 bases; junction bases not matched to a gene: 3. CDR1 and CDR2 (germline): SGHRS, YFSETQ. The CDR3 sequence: CASSSGGASYNEQFF. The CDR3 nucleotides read TGCGCCAGCAGTAGCGGGGGCGCCTCCTACAATGAGCAGTTCTTC. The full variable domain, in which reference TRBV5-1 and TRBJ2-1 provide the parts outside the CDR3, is KAGVTQTPRYLIKTRGQQVTLSCSPISGHRSVSWYQQTPGQGLQFLFEYFSETQRNKGNFPGRFSGRQFSNSRSEMNVSTLELGDSALYLCASSSGGASYNEQFFGPGTRLTVL.

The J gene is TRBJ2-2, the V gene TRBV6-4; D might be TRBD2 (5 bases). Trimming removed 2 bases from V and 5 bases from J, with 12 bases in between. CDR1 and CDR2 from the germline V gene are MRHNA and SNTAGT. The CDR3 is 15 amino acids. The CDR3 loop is CASSDRFPGTGELFF. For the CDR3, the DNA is TGTGCCAGCAGTGACAGGTTTCCGGGAACCGGGGAGCTGTTTTTT.

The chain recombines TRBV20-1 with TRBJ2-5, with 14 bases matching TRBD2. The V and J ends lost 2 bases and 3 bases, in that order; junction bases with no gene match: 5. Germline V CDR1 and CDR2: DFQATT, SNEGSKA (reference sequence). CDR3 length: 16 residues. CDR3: CSARPPTSGREETQYF. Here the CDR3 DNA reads TGCAGTGCTAGACCCCCGACTAGCGGGAGGGAAGAGACCCAGTACTTC.

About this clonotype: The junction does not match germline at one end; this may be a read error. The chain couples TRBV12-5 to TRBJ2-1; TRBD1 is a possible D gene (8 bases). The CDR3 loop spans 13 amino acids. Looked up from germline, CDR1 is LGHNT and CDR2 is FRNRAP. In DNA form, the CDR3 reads TGTGCTAGTGGTTCCCCCGGGGGGACAGGTACTTGCTTC. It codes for CASGSPGGTGTCF.

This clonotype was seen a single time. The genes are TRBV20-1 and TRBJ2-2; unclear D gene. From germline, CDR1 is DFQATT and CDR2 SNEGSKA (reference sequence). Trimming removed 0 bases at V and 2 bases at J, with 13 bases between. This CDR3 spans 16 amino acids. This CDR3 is CSARDGEHSNTGELFF. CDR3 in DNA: TGCAGTGCTAGAGATGGGGAACATAGTAACACCGGGGAGCTGTTTTTT.

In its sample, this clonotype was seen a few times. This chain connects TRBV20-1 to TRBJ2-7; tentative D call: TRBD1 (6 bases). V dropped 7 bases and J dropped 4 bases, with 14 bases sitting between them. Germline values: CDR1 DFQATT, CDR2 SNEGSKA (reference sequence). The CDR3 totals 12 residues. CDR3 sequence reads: CSVPTGPYEQYF. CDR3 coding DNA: TGCAGTGTTCCGACAGGACCATACGAGCAGTACTTC.

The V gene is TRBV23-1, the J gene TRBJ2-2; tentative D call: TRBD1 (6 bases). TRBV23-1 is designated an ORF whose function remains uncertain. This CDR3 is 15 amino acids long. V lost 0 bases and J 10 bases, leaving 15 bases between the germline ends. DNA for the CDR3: TGCGCCAGCAGTCAATCGAACAGGGTTCGTGAGGAGCTGTTTTTT. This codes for CASSQSNRVREELFF.

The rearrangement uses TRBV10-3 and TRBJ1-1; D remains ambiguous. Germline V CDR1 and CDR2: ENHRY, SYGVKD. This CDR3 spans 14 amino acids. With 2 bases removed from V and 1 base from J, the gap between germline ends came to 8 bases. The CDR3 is CAISEAPPNTEAFF. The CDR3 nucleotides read TGTGCCATCAGTGAGGCTCCGCCGAACACTGAAGCTTTCTTT.

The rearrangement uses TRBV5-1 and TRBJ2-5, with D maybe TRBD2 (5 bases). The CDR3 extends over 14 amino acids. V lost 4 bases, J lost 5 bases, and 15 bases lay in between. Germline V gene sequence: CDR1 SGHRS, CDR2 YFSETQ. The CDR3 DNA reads TGCGCCAGCAGCACCCTAGCCCAAAGGGAGACCCAGTACTTC. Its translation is CASSTLAQRETQYF. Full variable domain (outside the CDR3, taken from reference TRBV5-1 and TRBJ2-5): KAGVTQTPRYLIKTRGQQVTLSCSPISGHRSVSWYQQTPGQGLQFLFEYFSETQRNKGNFPGRFSGRQFSNSRSEMNVSTLELGDSALYLCASSTLAQRETQYFGPGTRLLVL.

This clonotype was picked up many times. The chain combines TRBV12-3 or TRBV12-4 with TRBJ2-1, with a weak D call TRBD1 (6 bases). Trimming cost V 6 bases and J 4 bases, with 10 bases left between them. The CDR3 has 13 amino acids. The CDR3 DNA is TGTGCCAGCAGCCGGACAGATTACAATGAGCAGTTCTTC. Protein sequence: CASSRTDYNEQFF.

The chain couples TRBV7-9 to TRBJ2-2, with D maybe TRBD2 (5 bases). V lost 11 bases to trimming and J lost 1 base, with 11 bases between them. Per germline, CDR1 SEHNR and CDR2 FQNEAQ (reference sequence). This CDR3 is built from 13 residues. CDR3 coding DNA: TGTGCCGCGGGTGGGGTGAACACCGGGGAGCTGTTTTTT. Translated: CAAGGVNTGELFF.

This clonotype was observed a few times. This CDR3 reads CASSLAQGLDGYTF. CDR3 coding DNA: TGTGCCAGCAGCTTAGCGCAGGGACTCGATGGCTACACCTTC. The V call is TRBV7-8, the J call TRBJ1-2; the D gene is possibly TRBD1 (5 bases). CDR3 size: 14 residues. Germline CDR1 reads SGHVS; CDR2 reads FQNEAQ. V shed 0 bases and J shed 6 bases, with 11 bases lying between them.

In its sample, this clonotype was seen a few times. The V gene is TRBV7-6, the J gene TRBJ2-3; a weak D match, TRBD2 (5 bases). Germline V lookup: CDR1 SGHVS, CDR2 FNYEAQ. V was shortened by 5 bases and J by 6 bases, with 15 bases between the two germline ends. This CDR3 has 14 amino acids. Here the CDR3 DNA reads TGTGCCAGCAGCCGCGGACGGGGAGTGGATACGCAGTATTTT. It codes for CASSRGRGVDTQYF.